The T cell receptor (beta chain) under discussion was sequenced for a study of identical twins' blood T cells. Study context: Approximately 50 million reads came from approximately twelve libraries, six alpha, six beta.

TCR cDNA libraries came from RNA via a modified published protocol. TCRdb reprocessed the 5' RACE reads with MiXCR, giving one entry per CDR3 protein. The data show fewer than 450,000 distinct CDR3 sequences, roughly 27% seen once. Per the germline V gene, CDR1 is SQVTM and CDR2 is ANQGSEA. The V segment lost 5 bases and the J segment 2 bases; nucleotides outside the gene matches: 5. There are 14 residues in the CDR3. Likely shared infections and vaccines: all three twin pairs were reared together. The V call is TRBV29-1, the J call TRBJ2-3, with 9 bases matching TRBD1. This clonotype was obtained from a woman aged 18 to 50 in good health. Sample: PBMCs. CDR3 in amino acids: CSVLRDRATDTQYF. The CDR3 DNA follows: TGCAGCGTTCTCCGGGACAGGGCCACAGATACGCAGTATTTT.